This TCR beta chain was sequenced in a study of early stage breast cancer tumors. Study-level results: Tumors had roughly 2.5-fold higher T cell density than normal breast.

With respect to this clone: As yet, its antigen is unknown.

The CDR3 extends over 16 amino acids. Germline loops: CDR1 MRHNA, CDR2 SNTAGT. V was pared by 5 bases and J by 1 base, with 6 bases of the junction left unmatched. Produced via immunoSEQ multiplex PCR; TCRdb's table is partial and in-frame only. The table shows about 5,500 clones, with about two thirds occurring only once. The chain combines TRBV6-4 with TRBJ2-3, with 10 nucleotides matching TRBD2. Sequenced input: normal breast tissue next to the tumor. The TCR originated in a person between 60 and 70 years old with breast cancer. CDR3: CASSHQRGGGTDTQYF. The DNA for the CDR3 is TGTGCCAGCAGTCACCAGCGGGGGGGAGGCACAGATACGCAGTATTTT.